The clone carrying this T cell receptor (beta chain) occurred once. Between the trimmed V and J ends, which lost 1 base and 1 base, there was a span of 13 bases. Germline values: CDR1 LNHDA, CDR2 SQIVND (reference sequence). The CDR3 is 16 amino acids. This specimen comes from a study of blood T cell repertoires in COVID-19. As for the study in general: Acute and convalescent COVID-19 samples came from the United States, Italy and Spain.

Authors' data handling: Estimated nucleated cell counts came from reference gene primer amplification. Measured with immunoSEQ multiplex PCR; TCRdb has only the in-frame clones, and not every one. The D gene and trimming were derived from the DNA, and the V and J assignments and clone size from that table. The data hold 350,000 to 400,000 clones, with 80% to 90% observed a single time. The age range of participants was 18 to 89 years, with residence in about 25 US areas. The sequence was obtained from a man aged 18 to 30 who had recovered from COVID-19. Input material: PBMCs or T cells enriched from blood (not recorded which). This rearrangement joins TRBV19 to TRBJ1-1; D is perhaps TRBD1 (6 bases). The CDR3: CASSIGLGQTNTEAFF. The CDR3, as DNA: TGTGCCAGTAGTATAGGTTTAGGACAGACGAACACTGAAGCTTTCTTT.